The clone carrying this T cell receptor beta chain was found once. Other DNA sequences in the same sample also yield this CDR3. This record belongs to a study of memory CD4+ T cells and cytomegalovirus serostatus. Turning to the study itself: Donors were healthy Belgian adults, fewer than ten CMV seropositive and 24 seronegative.

The sort gate was single viable CD3+CD4+CD8-CD45RO+ cells for memory CD4+ T cells. V lost 0 bases to trimming and J lost 1 base, with 9 bases between them. The V gene's germline CDR1 is GTSNPN and CDR2 SVGIG (reference sequence). This CDR3 contains 14 residues. The repertoire was sequenced with immunoSEQ multiplex PCR; TCRdb's copy has only in-frame clones and lacks some. Counted here are under 75,000 clones, 80% occurring once; the ten biggest clones make up around 0.53%. Sequencing input: memory CD4+ T cells from blood. The gene calls are TRBV30 and TRBJ1-1; D possibly corresponds to TRBD1 (6 bases). This receptor was taken from an adult in good health and CMV-seronegative. Some clones in this sample may be carry-over from other donors' samples. This CDR3 reads CAWSVRGGNTEAFF. The CDR3 nucleotides read TGTGCCTGGAGTGTTAGGGGGGGGAACACTGAAGCTTTCTTT. Variable domain in full (rest from reference TRBV30 and TRBJ1-1): SQTIHQWPATLVQPVGSPLSLECTVEGTSNPNLYWYRQAAGRGLQLLFYSVGIGQISSEVPQNLSASRPQDRQFILSSKKLLLSDSGFYLCAWSVRGGNTEAFFGQGTRLTVV.